This passage covers 8 T cell receptor beta chains from one sample sequenced in a study of blood T cell repertoires in COVID-19. Profiling relied on immunoSEQ multiplex PCR, and the TCRdb table lists in-frame clones only, not all of them. The table records tens of thousands of clones, over 80% of them present only once. The sequenced sample was peripheral blood. The origin of the receptors is a man aged 45-65 years with acute or convalescent COVID-19.

The V gene is TRBV29-1, the J gene TRBJ1-4; D possibly corresponds to TRBD1 (5 bases). Looked up from germline, CDR1 is SQVTM and CDR2 is ANQGSEA. Trimming shortened V by 3 bases and J by 4 bases, and 12 bases separated the two germline ends. CDR3 length: 14 residues. The CDR3 DNA follows: TGCAGCGTTGAGGTCCAGGGACTTAATGAAAAACTGTTTTTT. This codes for CSVEVQGLNEKLFF.

This sequence joins TRBV18 and TRBJ2-5, with TRBD1 matching 7 bases. In germline, CDR1 is KGHSH, CDR2 LQKENI. This CDR3 comprises 14 residues. With V trimmed by 6 bases and J by 0 bases, 4 bases remained unmatched. CDR3 sequence reads: CASSPGQHQETQYF. Here the CDR3 DNA reads TGTGCCAGCTCCCCGGGACAGCACCAAGAGACCCAGTACTTC.

J is TRBJ2-1 and V is TRBV7-8; 7 nucleotides line up with TRBD2. The CDR3 covers 17 residues. The J segment lost 7 bases and the V segment lost 2 bases, leaving 14 bases of the junction unmatched. The germline V gene has CDR1 SGHVS and CDR2 FQNEAQ. This CDR3 is CASSLLAWGRARNEQFF. CDR3 nucleotides: TGTGCCAGCAGCTTACTAGCTTGGGGGAGGGCCAGGAATGAGCAGTTCTTC.

V usage is TRBV3-1 (or the pseudogene TRBV3-2) and J usage is TRBJ2-5; TRBD1 matches at 10 bases. Germline CDR1 reads LGHDT; CDR2 reads YNNKEL (reference sequence). V shed 7 bases, J shed 5 bases, and the junction held 4 bases outside the gene matches. This CDR3 has 13 residues. CDR3 DNA sequence: TGTGCCAGCAAGGGACAGGGGACGGAGACCCAGTACTTC. Translation: CASKGQGTETQYF.

This chain uses TRBV7-9 with TRBJ2-7, with 7 bases that match TRBD1. The junction had 11 bases not matched to a gene; V was cut back by 10 bases and J by 2 bases. Germline V gives CDR1 SEHNR, CDR2 FQNEAQ (reference sequence). This CDR3 comprises 14 residues. The CDR3 region has the DNA TGTGCCACCTCTACTGACAGGGTAACCTACGAGCAGTACTTC. It specifies CATSTDRVTYEQYF.

The gene calls are TRBV25-1 and TRBJ2-2; maybe TRBD2 (7 bases). This CDR3 has 15 residues. V was shortened by 8 bases and J by 4 bases, with 17 bases between the two germline ends. Germline values: CDR1 MGHDK, CDR2 SYGVNS. CDR3 sequence: CASGGWGGSTGELFF. As DNA, the CDR3 is TGTGCCAGCGGGGGCTGGGGAGGGAGCACCGGGGAGCTGTTTTTT.

The rearrangement uses TRBV7-2 and TRBJ2-7; TRBD2 matches at 7 bases. The CDR3 contains 14 residues. V was pared by 2 bases and J by 3 bases, with 4 bases of the junction left unmatched. Germline CDR1 is SGHTA and CDR2 is FQGNSA. CDR3 sequence: CASSLSRTSYEQYF. The CDR3 region has the DNA TGTGCCAGCAGCTTAAGTAGGACTAGCTACGAGCAGTACTTC.

This sequence joins TRBV28 and TRBJ1-2; 8 bases align to TRBD1. The CDR3 consists of 14 residues. The ends lost 7 bases at V and 4 bases at J; junction bases unmatched: 8. In germline, CDR1 is MDHEN, CDR2 SYDVKM. DNA for the CDR3: TGTGCCAGCACCCAGGACAGGGCTGCCTATGGCTACACCTTC. The encoded protein is CASTQDRAAYGYTF.